This T cell receptor beta chain was sequenced in a study of T cells after yellow fever vaccination. The CDR3 sequence is 17 residues long. Trimming at V came to 3 bases and at J to 5 bases, leaving 14 bases not matched to a gene. CDR1 SGHTA and CDR2 FQGNSA come from the germline V gene. This clonotype came up a few times. TCRdb itself ran the 5' RACE reads through MiXCR, one entry per CDR3 protein. There are 500,000 to 700,000 distinct CDR3 sequences in the sample; roughly 19% occur only once, and 14% lies in the top ten. The starting material was PBMCs, obtained 15 days after the yellow fever booster vaccination. The sequence was collected from a man aged 25 to 45 who received the YFV17D yellow fever vaccine. The rearrangement joins TRBV7-2 to TRBJ2-7; TRBD1 aligns across 9 bases. CDR3 loop: CASSFSVPGTGLDEQYF. The CDR3 nucleotides are TGTGCCAGCAGCTTCTCGGTTCCCGGGACAGGGTTGGACGAGCAGTACTTC.